The clone carrying this T cell receptor beta chain has more than one count but fewer than ten. TCRdb ran MiXCR on the RT-PCR reads and lists one entry per CDR3 protein. The sample records about 700,000 distinct CDR3 sequences, around 14% being singletons. The CDR3 has 13 amino acids. V lost 7 bases and J lost 5, with 14 bases in between. The germline V gene has CDR1 SQVTM and CDR2 ANQGSEA. This sequence was found in a female donor in good health, serving as a healthy control. The chain is built from TRBV29-1 and TRBJ1-4; the D gene is possibly TRBD1 (5 bases). Sequencing was carried out using memory CD4+ T cells from blood. The CDR3 reads CSAKNGGNEKLFF. As DNA, the CDR3 is TGCAGCGCTAAGAACGGGGGAAATGAAAAACTGTTTTTT.